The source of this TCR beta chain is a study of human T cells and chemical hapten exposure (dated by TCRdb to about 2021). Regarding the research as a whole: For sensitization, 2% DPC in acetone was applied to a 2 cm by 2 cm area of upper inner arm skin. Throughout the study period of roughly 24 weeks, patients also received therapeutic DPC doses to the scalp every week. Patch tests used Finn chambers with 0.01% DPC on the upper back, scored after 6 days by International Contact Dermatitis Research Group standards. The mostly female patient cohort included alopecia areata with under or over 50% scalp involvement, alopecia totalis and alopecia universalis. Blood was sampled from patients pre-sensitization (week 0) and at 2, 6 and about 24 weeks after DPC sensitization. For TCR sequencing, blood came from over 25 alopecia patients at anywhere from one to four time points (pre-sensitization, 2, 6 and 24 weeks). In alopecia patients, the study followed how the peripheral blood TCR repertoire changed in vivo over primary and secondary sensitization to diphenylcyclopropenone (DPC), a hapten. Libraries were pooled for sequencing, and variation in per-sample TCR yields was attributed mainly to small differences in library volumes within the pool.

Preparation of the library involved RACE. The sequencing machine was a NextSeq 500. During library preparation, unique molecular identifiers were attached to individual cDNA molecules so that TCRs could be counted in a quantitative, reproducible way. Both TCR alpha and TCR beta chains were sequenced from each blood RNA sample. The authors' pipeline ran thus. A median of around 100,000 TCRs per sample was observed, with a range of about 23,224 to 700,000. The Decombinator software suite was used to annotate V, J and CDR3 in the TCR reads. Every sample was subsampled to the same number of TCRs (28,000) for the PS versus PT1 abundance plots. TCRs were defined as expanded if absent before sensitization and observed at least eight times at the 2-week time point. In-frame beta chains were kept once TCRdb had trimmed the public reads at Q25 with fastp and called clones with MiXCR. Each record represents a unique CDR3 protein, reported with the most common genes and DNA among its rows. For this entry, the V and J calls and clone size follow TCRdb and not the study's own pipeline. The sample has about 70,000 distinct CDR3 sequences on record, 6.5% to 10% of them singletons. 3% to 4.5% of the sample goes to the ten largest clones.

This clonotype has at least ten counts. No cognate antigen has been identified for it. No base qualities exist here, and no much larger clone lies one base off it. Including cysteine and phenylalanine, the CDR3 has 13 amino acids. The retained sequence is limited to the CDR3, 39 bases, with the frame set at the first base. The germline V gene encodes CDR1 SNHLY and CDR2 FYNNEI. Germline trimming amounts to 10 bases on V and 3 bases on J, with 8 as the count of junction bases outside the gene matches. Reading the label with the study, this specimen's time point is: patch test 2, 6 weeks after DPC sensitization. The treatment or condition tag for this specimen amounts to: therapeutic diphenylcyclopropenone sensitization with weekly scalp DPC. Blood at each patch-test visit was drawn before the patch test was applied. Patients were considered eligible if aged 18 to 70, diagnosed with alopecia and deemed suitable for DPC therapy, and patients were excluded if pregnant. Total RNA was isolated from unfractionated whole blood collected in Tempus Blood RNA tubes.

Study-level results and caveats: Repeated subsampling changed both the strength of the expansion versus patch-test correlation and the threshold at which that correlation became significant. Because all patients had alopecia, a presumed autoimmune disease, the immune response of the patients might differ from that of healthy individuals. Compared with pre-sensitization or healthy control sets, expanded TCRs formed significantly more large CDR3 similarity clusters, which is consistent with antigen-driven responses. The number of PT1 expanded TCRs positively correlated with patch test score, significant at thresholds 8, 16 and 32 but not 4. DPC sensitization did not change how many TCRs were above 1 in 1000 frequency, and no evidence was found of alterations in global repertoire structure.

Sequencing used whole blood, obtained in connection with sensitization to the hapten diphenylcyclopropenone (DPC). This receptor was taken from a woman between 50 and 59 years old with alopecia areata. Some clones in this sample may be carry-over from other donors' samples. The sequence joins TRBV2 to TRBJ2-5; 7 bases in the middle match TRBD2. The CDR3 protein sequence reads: CATSGGGKETQYF. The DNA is TGTGCCACTTCGGGGGGAGGGAAAGAGACCCAGTACTTC.